The 26 T cell receptor beta chains given below trace back to one sample, sequenced in a study of neoadjuvant nivolumab and ipilimumab in lung cancer. The data were produced by immunoSEQ multiplex PCR, yet TCRdb's version contains in-frame clones alone and is incomplete. The table includes roughly 39,000 clones, roughly 89% detected once. The source was peripheral blood, collected before neoadjuvant nivolumab, alone or with ipilimumab. The receptors stem from an adult with non-small cell lung cancer.

The chain uses TRBV4-1 and TRBJ2-3; D possibly corresponds to TRBD1 (6 bases). The CDR3 runs to 15 residues. Germline V gene lookup returns CDR1 MGHRA and CDR2 YSYEKL. Trimming removed 4 bases at V and 0 bases at J, with 11 bases between. CDR3 coding DNA: TGCGCCAGCAGCCGCCGGACAGCTAGCACAGATACGCAGTATTTT. Translated, it gives CASSRRTASTDTQYF.

This clone appeared once. The chain joins TRBV7-2 to TRBJ2-1; 7 positions match TRBD2. The CDR3 is 12 amino acids. V was clipped by 5 bases and J by 12 bases; unmatched bases: 7. Germline V lookup: CDR1 SGHTA, CDR2 FQGNSA. CDR3 DNA: TGTGCCAGCAGCGCTCGACTAGCCAGGCAGTTCTTC. Translation: CASSARLARQFF. The whole variable domain, remainder taken from reference TRBV7-2 and TRBJ2-1, is GAGVSQSPSNKVTEKGKDVELRCDPISGHTALYWYRQSLGQGLEFLIYFQGNSAPDKSGLPSDRFSAERTGGSVSTLTIQRTQQEDSAVYLCASSARLARQFFGPGTRLTVL.

The chain uses TRBV7-9 and TRBJ2-5; a weak D match, TRBD1 (6 bases). The V end was cut by 1 base, the J end by 6 bases, with 12 bases between. In germline, CDR1 is SEHNR, CDR2 FQNEAQ (reference sequence). The length of the CDR3 is 14 residues. CDR3 coding DNA: TGTGCCAGCAGCTTAGAACGGGACATCAAGACCCAGTACTTC. Encoded protein: CASSLERDIKTQYF.

V gene TRBV5-4 combines with J gene TRBJ2-5; the match to TRBD2 covers 8 bases. This CDR3 is 15 amino acids long. V dropped 5 bases and J dropped 4; count of bases not matched to a gene: 10. CDR1 is SGHNT and CDR2 is YYREEE in the germline V gene (reference sequence). Here the CDR3 DNA reads TGTGCCAGCAGATCCCCCGGGGGGGGAGGAGAGACCCAGTACTTC. Translation: CASRSPGGGGETQYF.

The chain carries TRBV20-1 and TRBJ2-7; no clear D gene. This CDR3 has 11 amino acids. Trimming removed 3 bases at V and 4 bases at J, with 7 bases between. From germline, CDR1 is DFQATT and CDR2 SNEGSKA (reference sequence). The DNA for the CDR3 is TGCAGTGCTAGCTTGTTATACGAGCAGTACTTC. As protein: CSASLLYEQYF.

The gene calls are TRBV5-1 and TRBJ2-5; D remains unclear. Per germline, CDR1 SGHRS and CDR2 YFSETQ. Trimming left V 2 bases short and J 2 bases short, with 7 bases between. CDR3 length equals 13 residues. The CDR3 DNA follows: TGCGCCAGCAGCTTTTTACCTCAAGAGACCCAGTACTTC. This sequence encodes CASSFLPQETQYF. The full variable domain, in which reference TRBV5-1 and TRBJ2-5 provide the parts outside the CDR3, is KAGVTQTPRYLIKTRGQQVTLSCSPISGHRSVSWYQQTPGQGLQFLFEYFSETQRNKGNFPGRFSGRQFSNSRSEMNVSTLELGDSALYLCASSFLPQETQYFGPGTRLLVL.

The CDR3 nucleotides read TGTGCCAGCTCACCAGAATCCAGGGTACTCACAGATACGCAGTATTTT. Its translation: CASSPESRVLTDTQYF. The J gene is TRBJ2-3, the V gene TRBV18; tentative D call: TRBD1 (5 bases). The CDR3 has 16 amino acids. Germline V lookup: CDR1 KGHSH, CDR2 LQKENI. Between the trimmed V and J ends, which lost 2 bases and 2 bases, there was a span of 14 bases.

CDR3 residues: CASSQVIRVEQYF. DNA of the CDR3: TGTGCCAGCAGCCAAGTTATCCGGGTCGAGCAGTACTTC. The chain joins TRBV14 to TRBJ2-7; D gene uncertain. Germline V gene data show CDR1 as SGHDN and CDR2 as FVKESK. V was shortened by 1 base and J by 6 bases, with 10 bases between the two germline ends. The CDR3 is 13 amino acids. The full variable domain, completed using reference TRBV14 and TRBJ2-7, is EAGVTQFPSHSVIEKGQTVTLRCDPISGHDNLYWYRRVMGKEIKFLLHFVKESKQDESGMPNNRFLAERTGGTYSTLKVQPAELEDSGVYFCASSQVIRVEQYFGPGTRLTVT.

This chain connects TRBV2 to TRBJ2-7; the D is unclear. Trimming took 4 bases from V and 6 from J, leaving 13 bases between them. The V gene's germline CDR1 is SNHLY and CDR2 FYNNEI. The CDR3 is made up of 13 amino acids. The CDR3 sequence: CASSAGFRGEQYF. As DNA, the CDR3 is TGTGCCAGCAGTGCAGGATTCCGTGGCGAGCAGTACTTC.

The chain is built from TRBV11-2 and TRBJ1-1; D unresolved. The CDR3 totals 15 residues. V lost 0 bases to trimming and J lost 0 bases, with 8 bases between them. From germline, CDR1 is SGHAT and CDR2 FQNNGV. The DNA for the CDR3 is TGTGCCAGCAGCTTAGAGGGTCGGATGAACACTGAAGCTTTCTTT. Translated: CASSLEGRMNTEAFF. The full variable domain, in which reference TRBV11-2 and TRBJ1-1 provide the parts outside the CDR3, is EAGVAQSPRYKIIEKRQSVAFWCNPISGHATLYWYQQILGQGPKLLIQFQNNGVVDDSQLPKDRFSAERLKGVDSTLKIQPAKLEDSAVYLCASSLEGRMNTEAFFGQGTRLTVV.

This sequence joins TRBV7-2 and TRBJ2-3, with D possibly matching TRBD1 (6 bases). With 2 bases removed from V and 0 bases from J, the gap between germline ends came to 18 bases. Per the germline V gene, CDR1 is SGHTA and CDR2 is FQGNSA. The length of the CDR3 is 18 residues. CDR3 coding DNA: TGTGCCAGCAGCTTAACCCGGACAGCCCGACCTAGCACAGATACGCAGTATTTT. As protein: CASSLTRTARPSTDTQYF.

The chain is built from TRBV14 and TRBJ2-5; D gene unclear. The CDR3 consists of 13 residues. With 1 base removed from V and 2 bases from J, the gap between germline ends came to 5 bases. The germline CDR1 and CDR2 sequences are SGHDN and FVKESK. CDR3 coding DNA: TGTGCCAGCAGCCAAGTGGCACAAGAGACCCAGTACTTC. Encoded protein: CASSQVAQETQYF.

The chain couples TRBV9 to TRBJ2-1, with 7 bases aligning to TRBD2. Trimming at V came to 0 bases and at J to 1 base, leaving 4 bases not matched to a gene. Germline CDR1 and CDR2: SGDLS and YYNGEE. This CDR3 contains 16 residues. CDR3 sequence: CASSVAASGSYNEQFF. The CDR3 region has the DNA TGTGCCAGCAGCGTAGCTGCTAGCGGTTCCTACAATGAGCAGTTCTTC.

V and J are TRBV21-1 and TRBJ1-2. TRBV21-1 is classified as a pseudogene. The CDR3 is 12 amino acids. The CDR3 sequence is CACGRGPGGYTF. The CDR3 DNA is TGTGCCTGCGGAAGGGGACCAGGGGGCTACACCTTC.

The chain has TRBV30 and TRBJ2-2, with D perhaps matching TRBD1 or TRBD2 (5 bases each). The CDR3 has 12 amino acids. The V gene lost 3 bases and the J gene lost 6 bases, with 8 bases spanning the gap. Germline CDR1 reads GTSNPN; CDR2 reads SVGIG (reference sequence). The CDR3 DNA follows: TGTGCCTGGAGATGGGACCCCGGGGAGCTGTTTTTT. This gives the protein CAWRWDPGELFF.

The chain is built from TRBV7-8 and TRBJ2-7; D may be TRBD1 (6 bases). The CDR3 length is 15 residues. V was clipped by 2 bases and J by 3 bases, with 14 bases between them. Germline lookup yields CDR1 SGHVS and CDR2 FQNEAQ. As DNA, the CDR3 is TGTGCCAGCAGCTTATATCCCGACAGGTACTACGAGCAGTACTTC. Translated, it gives CASSLYPDRYYEQYF.

This clone was observed a handful of times. J is TRBJ2-2 and V is TRBV19; D unresolved. The V end was cut by 4 bases, the J end by 1 base, with 4 bases between. The CDR3 sequence is 13 residues long. Germline V lookup: CDR1 LNHDA, CDR2 SQIVND (reference sequence). The CDR3 region has the DNA TGTGCCAGTAGTAAGGAGAACACCGGGGAGCTGTTTTTT. It encodes CASSKENTGELFF.

The V call is TRBV5-6, the J call TRBJ2-7; the D gene could be TRBD1 or TRBD2 (6 bases each). V lost 4 bases and J lost 0, with 14 bases in between. The CDR3 is 15 amino acids. Germline CDR1 reads SGHDT; CDR2 reads YYEEEE. This chain's CDR3 is CASSPGAAASYEQYF. CDR3 DNA sequence: TGTGCCAGCAGCCCGGGGGCAGCCGCCTCCTACGAGCAGTACTTC.

This chain joins TRBV27 and TRBJ2-2; D unclear. The length of the CDR3 is 15 residues. Germline CDR1 MNHEY, CDR2 SMNVEV (reference sequence). Trimming pared 3 bases from V and 4 bases from J, leaving 12 bases between. The DNA of the CDR3 is TGTGCCAGCAGTTTCGGCAGCGTGAGCACCGGGGAGCTGTTTTTT. Translation gives CASSFGSVSTGELFF.

This clone was recorded once. Different DNA sequences within this sample yield the same CDR3. V and J are TRBV6-1 and TRBJ1-2; possible D gene TRBD1, 5 bases. The CDR3 loop spans 12 amino acids. The V gene's germline CDR1 is MNHNS and CDR2 SASEGT. V shed 3 bases and J shed 3 bases, with 5 bases lying between them. The CDR3 loop is CASSDRDYGYTF. The CDR3 nucleotides read TGTGCCAGCAGTGACAGGGACTATGGCTACACCTTC.

The V gene is TRBV9, the J gene TRBJ2-1; D is uncertain. V lost 0 bases to trimming and J lost 3 bases, with 10 bases between them. CDR1 and CDR2 (germline): SGDLS, YYNGEE. The CDR3 is made up of 15 amino acids. The CDR3 DNA reads TGTGCCAGCAGCGTAGCCCCTGGCGGCTACAATGAGCAGTTCTTC. Residues: CASSVAPGGYNEQFF.

This clone has a single count. The genes are TRBV9 and TRBJ2-7, with a tentative D call TRBD1 (6 bases). V lost 1 base and J 4 bases, leaving 15 bases between the germline ends. Germline V gene lookup returns CDR1 SGDLS and CDR2 YYNGEE. The CDR3 consists of 15 residues. The CDR3 nucleotides are TGTGCCAGCAGCGTAACACAGGGTTTCGGATACGAGCAGTACTTC. Translated: CASSVTQGFGYEQYF.

The gene calls are TRBV10-3 and TRBJ2-7; maybe TRBD2 (6 bases). Trimming removed 8 bases at V and 1 base at J, with 15 bases between. The CDR3 sequence is 14 residues long. CDR1 is ENHRY and CDR2 is SYGVKD in the germline V gene. CDR3 DNA: TGTGCCATCTCTGCGGGGCTAATTTCCTACGAGCAGTACTTC. Its translation: CAISAGLISYEQYF.

The V gene is TRBV5-1, the J gene TRBJ2-3, with a weak D call TRBD2 (5 bases). Germline V gene lookup returns CDR1 SGHRS and CDR2 YFSETQ. There are 15 residues in the CDR3. Trimming cost V 0 bases and J 4 bases, with 12 bases left between them. In DNA form, the CDR3 reads TGCGCCAGCAGCTTGGTGCTAGCCGAGGCAGATACGCAGTATTTT. This encodes CASSLVLAEADTQYF.

The rearrangement links TRBV11-2 to TRBJ2-3; D uncertain. Germline loops: CDR1 SGHAT, CDR2 FQNNGV. V lost 5 bases and J 3 bases, leaving 9 bases between the germline ends. The CDR3 consists of 13 residues. The CDR3 DNA is TGTGCCAGCAGCATTAGTCCAACAGATACGCAGTATTTT. It codes for CASSISPTDTQYF.

V and J are TRBV6-5 and TRBJ2-5; tentatively, D is TRBD1 (6 bases). Trimming removed 5 bases from V and 2 bases from J, with 9 bases in between. Germline V gene sequence: CDR1 MNHEY, CDR2 SVGAGI. The CDR3 sequence is 13 residues long. CDR3 sequence: CASSTGLQETQYF. CDR3 nucleotide sequence: TGTGCCAGCAGTACAGGGCTACAAGAGACCCAGTACTTC.